Below are 4 T cell receptor beta chains sequenced from a single sample in a study of post-analysis software for immune sequencing data. Study-level points and caveats: A handful of TRBV segments occurring more often in patients than controls included TRBV5-6, TRBV5-1 and TRBV20-1.

Unique molecular identifiers had been added to the TCR beta cDNA libraries. TCRdb used MiXCR to reprocess the PCR reads, holding one entry per CDR3 protein. The sample yields roughly 400,000 distinct CDR3 sequences, about 39% seen once. These receptors have no known antigen. The source material was blood. The source is a girl aged 2-10 years with multiple sclerosis.

The gene calls are TRBV12-3 or TRBV12-4 and TRBJ1-4; no firm D call. The ends were cut back, 7 bases at V and 8 bases at J, with 14 bases in the middle. This CDR3 is built from 13 residues. The CDR3 protein is CASTGVRGEKLFF. DNA of the CDR3: TGTGCCAGCACCGGGGTCCGGGGAGAAAAACTGTTTTTT.

A few counts support this clonotype. The rearrangement links TRBV3-1 to TRBJ2-1, with a tentative D call TRBD2 (7 bases). The CDR3 runs to 15 residues. Per germline, CDR1 LGHDT and CDR2 YNNKEL (reference sequence). V was pared by 3 bases and J by 4 bases, with 13 bases between. CDR3 residues: CASSQRRGPYNEQFF. For the CDR3, the DNA is TGTGCCAGCAGCCAGCGGCGGGGGCCATACAATGAGCAGTTCTTC.

V and J are TRBV7-2 and TRBJ2-5; the D gene is possibly TRBD1 (5 bases). The CDR3 loop spans 14 amino acids. With 7 bases removed from V and 4 bases from J, the gap between germline ends came to 16 bases. Germline CDR1 is SGHTA and CDR2 is FQGNSA. The CDR3 nucleotides are TGTGCCAGCATCCCAAGGGGCAAGGGAGAGACCCAGTACTTC. Translated: CASIPRGKGETQYF.

V usage is TRBV7-2 and J usage is TRBJ2-4; D unclear. V was pared by 1 base and J by 6 bases, with 10 bases between. Looked up from germline, CDR1 is SGHTA and CDR2 is FQGNSA. This CDR3 spans 14 amino acids. In DNA form, the CDR3 reads TGTGCCAGCAGCTTAGAGAGTATAGGAAACATTCAGTACTTC. Its translation: CASSLESIGNIQYF.